Described below is a single TCR beta chain sequence and its context. This clonotype was counted ten times or more. Its antigen specificity is not known. The record has no base qualities; no much larger clone is one base away. The record originates from a study of neurological immune-mediated disorders (dated by TCRdb to 2018 to 2020). About the study as a whole: The study compared peripheral blood TCR-beta repertoires of HTLV-I-associated myelopathy (HAM/TSP) patients, multiple sclerosis patients and healthy controls using UMI-based sequencing. Of the roughly 70 subjects in the cohort, about 14 were HAM/TSP patients, some 34 were multiple sclerosis patients, and approximately 20 were healthy controls. The 85 to 110 TCR-beta libraries included longitudinal samples, technical triplicates and paired sorted CD4+ and CD8+ T-cell subsets alongside PBMC samples. Each longitudinal HAM/TSP and healthy donor was sampled at 3 time-points spaced at roughly 3-40 month intervals.

To synthesize cDNA, template-switch 5'RACE was performed with a primer carrying a 10-nucleotide random unique molecular identifier so that each TCR transcript was tagged. Every sequencing run covered 15-18 subjects and yielded more than 200 million TCR-beta sequences. Total RNA was extracted with the RNeasy kit. TCR-beta VDJ regions were amplified with primers for the TCR constant region and the 5'RACE anchor, using the KAPA Real-time Library Amplification kit. A first PCR added sample indexes and Illumina adaptors, after which a second PCR increased the library yield. The roughly 650 bp TCR product was size-selected on a 2% E-gel SizeSelection system after Ampure bead purification. Before pooling, library quality was checked on a Bioanalyzer, concentration was measured with Qubit, and libraries were quantified with the Kapa Library Quantification kit. Libraries were sequenced paired-end 2 x 150 bp on an Illumina HiSeq 2500. To increase sequence diversity, about 23-32% phiX was spiked into each library pool. In the original analysis: Quality-filtered reads were processed with the UMI-based MiGEC pipeline, and over 85% of raw TCR sequences were removed by the MiGEC pipeline during error correction. IMGT germline references were used for aligning VDJ genes, and each clonotype was defined as a unique CDR3 amino acid sequence together with its V-J genes. Clonal expansion, Shannon diversity, and CDR3 relatedness (CalcPairwiseDistances, ClusterSamples) were evaluated with VDJtools, and phylogenetic trees were built with CLCbio workbench. A clone was classed as expanded if it had 8 or more unique UMIs, a cutoff based on coefficient-of-variation modelling across technical triplicates. The public reads were run again by TCRdb, first through fastp at Q25 and then through MiXCR, and only productive beta chains were kept. Identical CDR3 proteins give one entry, which carries the most common genes and DNA. The V and J calls were not made by the authors but by TCRdb's processing. The table for this sample lists 85,000 to 110,000 distinct CDR3 sequences; 10% to 12% of them were counted only once. The ten largest clonotypes hold 2.5% to 4% of the sample.

From the cysteine through the phenylalanine, the CDR3 covers 14 amino acids. Left in the record is the CDR3 DNA by itself, 42 bases read in frame from the first base. CDR1 MDHEN and CDR2 SYDVKM are derived from the germline V gene. The V end loses 3 bases and the J end loses 0 bases, and a stretch of 7 bases separates them. The full study reports these points: TCR clonal expansion was greatest in HAM/TSP patients and smallest in MS patients, who ranked below even healthy controls. No identical CDR3 amino acid sequences were found to be shared among expanded clones across subjects, suggesting that TCR-beta repertoires were private in all groups.

What this sample's time point label stands for: longitudinal time-point 3. For unsorted PBMC libraries, 2 million PBMCs were used after storage in RNAlater at -80 degrees C until RNA extraction. Peripheral blood was subjected to Ficoll-Hypaque density gradient centrifugation to isolate PBMCs, which were then cryopreserved in liquid nitrogen. This receptor chain uses TRBV28 and TRBJ2-3; TRBD2 is possibly the D segment (5 matching bases). Source material: PBMCs. The TCR was taken from a female donor with HTLV-1-associated myelopathy (HAM/TSP). The nucleotide sequence is given as TGTGCCAGCAGTTTCTGGACTAGCACAGATACGCAGTATTTT. This is translated as CASSFWTSTDTQYF.